This TCR beta chain was recovered during a study of Graves' ophthalmopathy and Graves' hyperthyroidism listed by TCRdb under 2018. Turning to the overall study: Peripheral blood samples were taken at the time of initial diagnosis, before any treatment was given. T-cell repertoires of thyroid tissue and blood were compared in several hyperthyroidism patients. To explore V-J signatures that distinguish ophthalmopathy from hyperthyroidism, a discovery set of about a hundred patients was enrolled, made up of 40 to 45 with ophthalmopathy and 57 with stable hyperthyroidism. An independent validation cohort was composed of 18 hyperthyroidism patients and around 16 patients who later progressed from hyperthyroidism to ophthalmopathy. In total, around 140 blood samples were TCR-sequenced: approximately 40 ophthalmopathy, 80 or so hyperthyroidism and approximately 17 hyperthyroidism-to-ophthalmopathy patients. The study used signatures of the TCR beta repertoire to tell Graves' ophthalmopathy apart from Graves' hyperthyroidism and to predict which patients would progress to ophthalmopathy. After sampling, hyperthyroidism patients received methimazole starting at 30 mg daily, and ophthalmopathy patients received high-dose intravenous methylprednisolone.

For repertoire sequencing, the TCR beta CDR3 regions were amplified from RNA transcripts. A first-round RT-PCR used HTBI primers with the Qiagen OneStep RT-PCR kit, followed by a second-round multiplex PCR, size selection and purification. Sequencing of the libraries was carried out on an Illumina HiSeq2000 in paired-end mode with 100 bp reads. Per the authors' processing: SOAPnuke was used to process the reads, removing any read that contained adapters or uncalled bases, had a mean Phred below 15, or lacked an exact match to the constant primer or identifier. High-quality paired reads were merged with COPE v1.2.5. Each unique nucleotide sequence was defined as a clonotype, and clonotypes were aligned to IMGT TRB V, D and J references with MiTCR v1.1. Analysis was restricted to V-J combinations with a frequency above 0.0001, which covered just over 98% of repertoires. A TCR clonal expansion and chaos score per V-J combination was defined as the ratio of F50 clonal expansion to chaos observed in the TCRdist matrix. Welch's t-statistics and random forest were used to narrow the features down to approximately twelve V-J combinations, which were then fed into a naive Bayes classifier. Thyroid-blood repertoire similarity was quantified with the Morisita-Horn index. The public reads were reanalyzed by TCRdb: fastp trimming at Q25, MiXCR alignment, in-frame beta chains only. Rows with a matching CDR3 protein are joined into one entry that keeps the most common DNA and genes. The V and J calls shown here were made by TCRdb, not taken from the authors' results. This sample holds about 740,000 distinct CDR3 sequences; 40% were observed only once. The biggest ten clones account for 44% of the sample.

The germline V gene provides CDR1 SNHLY and CDR2 FYNNEI. V was cut back by 6 bases and J by 0 bases, leaving a gap of 8 bases between them. Its CDR3 holds 13 amino acids, cysteine through phenylalanine. The retained sequence is limited to the CDR3, 39 bases, with the frame set at the first base. This clonotype was seen many times. Its antigen remains undetermined. No much larger clonotype is one base removed from it; base qualities were not supplied. Patients with ophthalmopathy had moderately to severely active disease, with a Clinical Activity Score of 3 or more, a NOSPECS grade of 4 or more, and a disease duration of less than 3 months. Anyone with other autoimmune diseases, uncontrolled infections, pregnancy or lactation was excluded from the study. Diagnosis relied on clinical symptoms, serum thyroxine, TRAb, thyroid ultrasound and orbital computed tomography. PBMCs were isolated from 7.5 to 10 ml of fresh peripheral blood by Ficoll-Paque density gradient centrifugation. Trizol reagent was used to extract the total RNA, and its quality was then checked on an Agilent 2100 Bioanalyzer.

General study outcomes and caveats: In cross-validation, the 13-signature model distinguished ophthalmopathy from stable hyperthyroidism with around 90% sensitivity and over 81% specificity, while in the test set the corresponding values were around 79% and 71%. Sample size was not predetermined statistically, and investigators were not blinded to group allocation. Most expanded thyroid clonotypes with a frequency above 0.001 also appeared in blood, which suggests that blood repertoires may reflect the immune response in the thyroid. In validation, the model predicted ophthalmopathy progression with 55% to 71% sensitivity and 72.22% specificity; about a dozen predicted patients were CT-confirmed with GO in a median of approximately six months.

The V and J segments used are TRBV2 and TRBJ1-1; TRBD1 is a weak D gene call, 5 bases matching. The source of this sequence is an adult man with Graves' ophthalmopathy. Material: peripheral blood. CDR3 protein: CASREGLNTEAFF. DNA sequence: TGTGCCAGCAGGGAGGGGTTGAACACTGAAGCTTTCTTT.